The 9 T cell receptor beta chains below all came from one sample that was sequenced in a study of blood T cell repertoires in COVID-19. The method was immunoSEQ multiplex PCR; TCRdb's version includes in-frame clones alone and lacks a portion of them. Counted here are 150,000 or so clones, roughly 78% occurring once; the ten biggest clones make up over 12%. Material for sequencing was peripheral blood. The receptors here all came from a human donor with acute or convalescent COVID-19. The donor label of this sample is uncertain.

The chain employs TRBV18 and TRBJ2-5; 9 bases map to TRBD1. From germline, CDR1 is KGHSH and CDR2 LQKENI. The J segment lost 4 bases and the V segment lost 4 bases, leaving 1 base of the junction unmatched. The CDR3 spans 13 residues. CDR3 bases: TGTGCCAGCTCACGACAGGGGGGAGAGACCCAGTACTTC. This gives the protein CASSRQGGETQYF.

The chain is built from TRBV7-2 and TRBJ1-5; no clear D. Germline assignment: CDR1 SGHTA and CDR2 FQGNSA. There are 15 residues in the CDR3. The V end lost 1 base, the J end lost 10 bases, and 17 bases lay between the germline ends. CDR3 sequence reads: CASSLERGSSYPQHF. CDR3 nucleotide sequence: TGTGCCAGCAGCTTAGAAAGAGGGTCTAGCTATCCCCAGCATTTT.

CDR3 nucleotides: TGTGCCAGCAGCTACGGGTTTGATCAGCCCCAGCATTTT. Translated, it gives CASSYGFDQPQHF. The V and J genes are TRBV7-9 and TRBJ1-5, with D unclear. The CDR3 is 13 residues long. Looked up from germline, CDR1 is SEHNR and CDR2 is FQNEAQ (reference sequence). The V end lost 4 bases, the J end lost 5 bases, and 9 bases lay between the germline ends.

This CDR3 is CASSPNDRVYGYTF. The CDR3 DNA reads as TGTGCCAGCAGCCCCAACGACAGAGTCTATGGCTACACCTTC. The rearrangement uses TRBV7-2 and TRBJ1-2; the D gene is possibly TRBD1 (5 bases). In germline, CDR1 is SGHTA, CDR2 FQGNSA. This CDR3 is built from 14 residues. Between the trimmed V and J ends, which lost 5 bases and 4 bases, there was a span of 14 bases.

V usage is TRBV27 and J usage is TRBJ1-6; 8 nucleotides agree with TRBD1. The CDR3 contains 14 residues. V lost 5 bases and J lost 10; bases outside the gene matches: 7. Germline loops: CDR1 MNHEY, CDR2 SMNVEV (reference sequence). CDR3 residues: CASSTRQGWSPLHF. The CDR3 region has the DNA TGTGCCAGCAGTACCCGACAGGGGTGGTCACCCCTCCACTTT.

This rearrangement joins TRBV9 to TRBJ1-3, with D unresolved. Germline CDR1 is SGDLS and CDR2 is YYNGEE. This CDR3 spans 14 amino acids. V was trimmed by 0 bases and J by 7 bases, leaving 11 bases between them. CDR3 residues: CASSVGGGENTIYF. The CDR3 DNA reads TGTGCCAGCAGCGTAGGAGGCGGGGAGAACACCATATATTTT.

This clone was detected only once. The V call is TRBV28, the J call TRBJ1-2, with a weak D call TRBD1 (6 bases). Germline V gene data show CDR1 as MDHEN and CDR2 as SYDVKM. This CDR3 region has 14 residues. Trimming stripped 2 bases from V and 0 bases from J, with 7 bases between. CDR3 bases: TGTGCCAGCAGTTTAGGGGGCACTAACTATGGCTACACCTTC. Its protein product is CASSLGGTNYGYTF.

Points on this clone: The sample holds other DNA sequences that translate to the same CDR3. The genes are TRBV6-6 and TRBJ1-2; 7 nucleotides line up with TRBD1. There are 12 residues in the CDR3. Looked up from germline, CDR1 is MNHNY and CDR2 is SVGAGI (reference sequence). V lost 6 bases and J lost 6; bases outside the gene matches: 4. The CDR3 DNA sequence: TGTGCCAGCAGCTTACAGGGGAATGGCTACACCTTC. It codes for CASSLQGNGYTF.

This chain uses TRBV6-5 with TRBJ1-2; D may be TRBD1 (5 bases). This CDR3 spans 14 amino acids. The germline CDR1 and CDR2 sequences are MNHEY and SVGAGI. Trimming left V 0 bases short and J 4 bases short, with 9 bases between. Here the CDR3 reads CASSYSSDSYGYTF. In DNA form, the CDR3 reads TGTGCCAGCAGTTACTCCTCTGACAGCTATGGCTACACCTTC.